The source of this TCR beta chain is a study of radiotherapy plus CTLA-4 blockade in lung cancer. Study context: Around 18% of enrolled patients responded objectively, and 31% had disease control. Whole-study findings and limits: In blood, TCR clones derived from the tumor expanded after radiotherapy plus ipilimumab. How blood T cell clones changed early, along with interferon-beta, reportedly forecast response best.

Those with chemo-refractory metastatic non-small-cell lung cancer were treated with focal radiation combined with CTLA-4 blockade using ipilimumab. On this clone itself: The antigen remains unidentified.

Data came from immunoSEQ multiplex PCR; TCRdb stores just in-frame clones and leaves some out. The sample records about 97,000 clones, under 85% being singletons. This CDR3 contains 13 residues. From germline, CDR1 is SQVTM and CDR2 ANQGSEA. V was trimmed by 4 bases and J by 4 bases, leaving 13 bases between them. This receptor was obtained from a human donor with non-small cell lung cancer who had a partial response to radiotherapy plus ipilimumab. Some clones in this sample may be carry-over from other donors' samples. The rearrangement joins TRBV29-1 to TRBJ2-5; TRBD2 might be the D (6 bases). Sample: peripheral blood, taken from a patient treated with radiotherapy plus ipilimumab. The CDR3 DNA is TGCAGCGTTGGTTGGCGGGGCGTAGAGACCCAGTACTTC. Its translation is CSVGWRGVETQYF. The variable domain in full, with the rest retrieved from reference TRBV29-1 and TRBJ2-5, is SAVISQKPSRDICQRGTSLTIQCQVDSQVTMMFWYRQQPGQSLTLIATANQGSEATYESGFVIDKFPISRPNLTFSTLTVSNMSPEDSSIYLCSVGWRGVETQYFGPGTRLLVL.